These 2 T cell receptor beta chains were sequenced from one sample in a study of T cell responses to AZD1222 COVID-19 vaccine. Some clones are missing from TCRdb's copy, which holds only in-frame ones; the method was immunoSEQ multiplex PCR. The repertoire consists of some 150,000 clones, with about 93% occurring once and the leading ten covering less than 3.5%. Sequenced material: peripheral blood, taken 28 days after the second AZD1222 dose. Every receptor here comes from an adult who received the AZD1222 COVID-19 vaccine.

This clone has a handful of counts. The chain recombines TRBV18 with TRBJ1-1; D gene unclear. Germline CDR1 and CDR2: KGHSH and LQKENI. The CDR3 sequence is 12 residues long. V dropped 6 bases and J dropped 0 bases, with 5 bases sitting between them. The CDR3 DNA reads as TGTGCCAGCTCCGAAATGAACACTGAAGCTTTCTTT. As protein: CASSEMNTEAFF.

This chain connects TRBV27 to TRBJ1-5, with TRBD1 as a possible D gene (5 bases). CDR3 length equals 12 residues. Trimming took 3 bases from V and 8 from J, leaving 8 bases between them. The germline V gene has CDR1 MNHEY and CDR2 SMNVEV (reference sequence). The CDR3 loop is CASSFSGEPQHF. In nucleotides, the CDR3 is TGTGCCAGCAGTTTTTCGGGGGAGCCCCAGCATTTT.